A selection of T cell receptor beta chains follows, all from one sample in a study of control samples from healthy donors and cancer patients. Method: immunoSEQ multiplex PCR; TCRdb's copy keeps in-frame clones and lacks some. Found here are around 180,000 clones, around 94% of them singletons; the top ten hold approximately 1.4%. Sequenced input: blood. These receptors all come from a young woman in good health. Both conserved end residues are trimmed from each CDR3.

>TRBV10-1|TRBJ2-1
ASSAPGAYNEQF
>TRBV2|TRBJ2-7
ASRAGQGSGEQY
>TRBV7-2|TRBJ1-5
ASSGRDNQPQH
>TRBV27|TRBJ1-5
ASSLSSQGNQPQH
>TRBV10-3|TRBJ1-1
AISKDSRGDEAF
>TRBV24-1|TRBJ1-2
ATSGSGTVSGYT
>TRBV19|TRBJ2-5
ASSIDSQETQY
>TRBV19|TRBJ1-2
ASKGQGLDSYGYT
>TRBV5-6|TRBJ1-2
ASSLGGPGGYT
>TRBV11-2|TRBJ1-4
ASSTATLGEKLF
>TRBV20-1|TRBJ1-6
SASEGNLNSPLH
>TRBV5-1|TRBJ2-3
ASSLETLRTDTQY
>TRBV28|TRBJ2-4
ASRTTGVKNIQY
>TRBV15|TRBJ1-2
ATSRGRKAFGYT
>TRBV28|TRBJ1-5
ASSLVAGGHQPQH
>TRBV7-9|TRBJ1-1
ASSLASGTGYTGKAF
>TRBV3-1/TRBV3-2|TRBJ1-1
ASYARVGEAF
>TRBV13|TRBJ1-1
ASSQAGEGDTEAF
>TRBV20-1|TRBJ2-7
SASKRDEQY
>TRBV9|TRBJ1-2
ASSVTFNYGYT
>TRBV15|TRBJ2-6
ATSRSPGTGAGANVLT
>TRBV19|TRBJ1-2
ASSILLRAGGGYGYT
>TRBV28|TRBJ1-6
ASSESGGYNSPLH
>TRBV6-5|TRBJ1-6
ASSQGEAYNSPLH
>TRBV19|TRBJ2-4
ASRPPQGVAKNIQY
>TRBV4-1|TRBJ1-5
ASSQDISPQNQPQH
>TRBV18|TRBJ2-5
ASSPIAGQGSGTQY
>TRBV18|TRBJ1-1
ASSPLTGDTEAF
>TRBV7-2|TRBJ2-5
ASSLGLAGETQY
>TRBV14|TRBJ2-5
ASSQDLHQGETQY
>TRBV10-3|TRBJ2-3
AIRGPRTDTQY
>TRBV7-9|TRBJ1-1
ASSLLMNTEAF
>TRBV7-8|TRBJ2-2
ASSSPLGTMNTGELF
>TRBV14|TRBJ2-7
ASSQDWGTGIEQY
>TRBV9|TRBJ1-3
ASSVGRDSDTIY
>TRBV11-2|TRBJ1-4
ASSLDRGVEKLF
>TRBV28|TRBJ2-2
ASSWAGYPGELF
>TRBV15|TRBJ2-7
ATSPGQGDHEQY
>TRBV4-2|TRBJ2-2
ASSQDHPGTRLF
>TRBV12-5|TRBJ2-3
ASGLMLAADTQY
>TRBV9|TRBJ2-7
ASSVAGVPYEQY
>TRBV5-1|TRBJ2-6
ASSTGQLVAAGANVLT